These 15 T cell receptor beta chains came from one sample sequenced in a study of immune evolution from preneoplasia to lung adenocarcinoma. Method: immunoSEQ multiplex PCR; TCRdb's copy keeps in-frame clones and lacks some. Here the sample spans roughly 5,500 clones, 65% to 85% being singletons. Sequencing input: FFPE adjacent normal lung tissue. Receptors originate from a donor at least 70 years old with lung adenocarcinoma.

This chain joins TRBV30 and TRBJ2-5, with D unclear. Germline V gene data show CDR1 as GTSNPN and CDR2 as SVGIG (reference sequence). V was pared by 3 bases and J by 5 bases, with 19 bases between. The CDR3 length is 15 residues. The CDR3 DNA is TGTGCCTGGAGCGCAGACATGGTATTTGTGGAGACCCAGTACTTC. It encodes CAWSADMVFVETQYF.

The chain recombines TRBV6-5 with TRBJ2-5; D may be TRBD1 (5 bases). The CDR3 runs 15 residues. Per the germline V gene, CDR1 is MNHEY and CDR2 is SVGAGI. The V end was cut by 9 bases, the J end by 1 base, with 18 bases between. CDR3 nucleotide sequence: TGTGCCAGTAGACTGGGGCAGGCCCTCCAAGAGACCCAGTACTTC. Residues: CASRLGQALQETQYF.

The chain is built from TRBV30 and TRBJ2-7; no definite D call. Looked up from germline, CDR1 is GTSNPN and CDR2 is SVGIG (reference sequence). Trimming removed 5 bases from V and 3 bases from J, with 2 bases in between. The CDR3 extends over 9 amino acids. CDR3 in amino acids: CAWVYEQYF. For the CDR3, the DNA is TGTGCCTGGGTCTACGAGCAGTACTTC.

The chain combines TRBV19 with TRBJ2-7; 7 positions agree with TRBD1. Looked up from germline, CDR1 is LNHDA and CDR2 is SQIVND (reference sequence). V gave up 5 bases and J gave up 5 bases; unmatched junction bases: 9. The CDR3 is made up of 14 amino acids. The CDR3 is CASSALTGFDEQYF. CDR3 bases: TGTGCCAGTAGTGCCTTGACAGGGTTCGACGAGCAGTACTTC.

The CDR3 bases are TGTGCCAGCAGCTTGAATTCCGGGAGCTGGGAAGCTTTCTTT. It encodes CASSLNSGSWEAFF. The rearrangement joins TRBV5-4 to TRBJ1-1; no clear D gene. The CDR3 totals 14 residues. Looked up from germline, CDR1 is SGHNT and CDR2 is YYREEE (reference sequence). Deletions cut 1 base from V and 8 bases from J, with 15 bases between.

V gene TRBV5-6 combines with J gene TRBJ2-1; D is ambiguous. The length of the CDR3 is 12 residues. Germline V gives CDR1 SGHDT, CDR2 YYEEEE. V gave up 4 bases and J gave up 4 bases, with 6 bases separating them. The CDR3 reads CASSNEYNEQFF. The CDR3 coding sequence is TGTGCCAGCAGCAACGAGTACAATGAGCAGTTCTTC. Variable domain in full (rest from reference TRBV5-6 and TRBJ2-1): DAGVTQSPTHLIKTRGQQVTLRCSPKSGHDTVSWYQQALGQGPQFIFQYYEEEERQRGNFPDRFSGHQFPNYSSELNVNALLLGDSALYLCASSNEYNEQFFGPGTRLTVL.

This clone appeared a single time. The rearrangement joins TRBV20-1 to TRBJ1-1, with D unclear. Germline assignment: CDR1 DFQATT and CDR2 SNEGSKA (reference sequence). V gave up 0 bases and J gave up 7 bases, with 6 bases separating them. This CDR3 has 11 amino acids. The CDR3 sequence: CSARDTFEAFF. CDR3 sequence (DNA): TGCAGTGCTAGAGATACGTTTGAAGCTTTCTTT.

The genes are TRBV5-1 and TRBJ2-7; D is unresolved. Looked up from germline, CDR1 is SGHRS and CDR2 is YFSETQ. Trimming removed 1 base from V and 1 base from J, with 6 bases in between. The CDR3 contains 13 residues. The CDR3 bases are TGCGCCAGCAGCTTGAGGGAATCCTACGAGCAGTACTTC. Its protein is CASSLRESYEQYF. Together with reference TRBV5-1 and TRBJ2-7, the CDR3 gives the full variable domain: KAGVTQTPRYLIKTRGQQVTLSCSPISGHRSVSWYQQTPGQGLQFLFEYFSETQRNKGNFPGRFSGRQFSNSRSEMNVSTLELGDSALYLCASSLRESYEQYFGPGTRLTVT.

The chain has TRBV6-1 and TRBJ2-1; 7 bases align to TRBD2. CDR3 length: 13 residues. Trimming removed 7 bases from V and 5 bases from J; junction bases left unmatched: 5. Per germline, CDR1 MNHNS and CDR2 SASEGT. In DNA, the CDR3 is TGTGCCAGCAACGCGGGGGAAAACAATGAGCAGTTCTTC. Its protein product is CASNAGENNEQFF.

V gene TRBV5-1 combines with J gene TRBJ2-6; unclear D gene. The V end lost 3 bases, the J end lost 4 bases, and 11 bases lay between the germline ends. This CDR3 spans 15 amino acids. CDR1 is SGHRS and CDR2 is YFSETQ in the germline V gene. The DNA of the CDR3 is TGCGCCAGCAGCTCAACGGTCGGCGGGGCCAACGTCCTGACTTTC. Translated, it gives CASSSTVGGANVLTF.

This clone came up once. The chain has TRBV11-1 and TRBJ2-1, with TRBD2 as a possible D gene (6 bases). Per the germline V gene, CDR1 is SGHAT and CDR2 is FQDESV (reference sequence). Trimming left V 5 bases short and J 4 bases short, with 18 bases between. The CDR3 spans 16 residues. The CDR3, as DNA: TGTGCCAGCAGCCCAAGGGGCGGGGCGTATTACAATGAGCAGTTCTTC. This codes for CASSPRGGAYYNEQFF. The full variable domain, its missing parts supplied by reference TRBV11-1 and TRBJ2-1, is EAEVAQSPRYKITEKSQAVAFWCDPISGHATLYWYRQILGQGPELLVQFQDESVVDDSQLPKDRFSAERLKGVDSTLKIQPAELGDSAMYLCASSPRGGAYYNEQFFGPGTRLTVL.

The chain employs TRBV29-1 and TRBJ2-5; D is perhaps TRBD2 (6 bases). In germline, CDR1 is SQVTM, CDR2 ANQGSEA. The V end was cut by 2 bases, the J end by 0 bases, with 10 bases between. The CDR3 covers 14 residues. The CDR3: CSVELATHQETQYF. The CDR3, as DNA: TGCAGCGTTGAACTAGCGACCCACCAAGAGACCCAGTACTTC.

The V gene is TRBV7-2, the J gene TRBJ2-5; D gene uncertain. V lost 2 bases to trimming and J lost 1 base, with 11 bases between them. The germline CDR1 and CDR2 sequences are SGHTA and FQGNSA. The CDR3 is 15 residues long. The CDR3 protein is CASSLIEETQETQYF. The CDR3 DNA reads TGTGCCAGCAGCTTAATAGAGGAAACCCAAGAGACCCAGTACTTC.

The V call is TRBV9, the J call TRBJ2-1; the match to TRBD2 covers 9 bases. Looked up from germline, CDR1 is SGDLS and CDR2 is YYNGEE. V gave up 0 bases and J gave up 4 bases; unmatched junction bases: 2. The CDR3 consists of 15 residues. The CDR3 loop is CASSVGLAAYNEQFF. Written as DNA, the CDR3 is TGTGCCAGCAGCGTAGGACTAGCGGCTTACAATGAGCAGTTCTTC.

The CDR3 bases are TGTGCCATCCAGACTGAATGGGGTGAAAAACTGTTTTTT. Protein product: CAIQTEWGEKLFF. This chain connects TRBV2 to TRBJ1-4; unclear D gene. V lost 10 bases, J lost 7 bases, and 16 bases lay in between. CDR3 length: 13 amino acids. Germline values: CDR1 SNHLY, CDR2 FYNNEI.